Below are 28 T cell receptor beta chains sequenced from a single sample in a study of shared clonotypes between healthy human individuals. Only in-frame clones appear in the TCRdb table, and some are missing; sequencing was by immunoSEQ multiplex PCR. The sample records 1.4 million or so clones, around 98.5% being singletons. Sample: naive CD4+ T cells sorted from blood. Subset denoted: CD45RA+ positively selected. These receptor sequences come from a man aged 25-45 years in good health.

The count of this clone is one. The chain joins TRBV6-6 to TRBJ1-2; unclear D gene. The V end lost 0 bases, the J end lost 3 bases, and 8 bases lay between the germline ends. CDR1 and CDR2 (germline): MNHNY, SVGAGI (reference sequence). CDR3 length equals 14 residues. CDR3 protein: CASSYSNPDYGYTF. Here the CDR3 DNA reads TGTGCCAGCAGTTACTCGAATCCCGACTATGGCTACACCTTC.

The chain links TRBV20-1 to TRBJ2-2; D call uncertain. The germline CDR1 and CDR2 sequences are DFQATT and SNEGSKA (reference sequence). The CDR3 covers 11 residues. V lost 5 bases to trimming and J lost 7 bases, with 8 bases between them. CDR3 sequence: CSAPGNGELFF. For the CDR3, the DNA is TGCAGTGCTCCTGGTAACGGGGAGCTGTTTTTT.

CDR3 loop: CASSATGTSETQYF. The CDR3 DNA follows: TGTGCCAGCAGCGCAACCGGGACATCAGAGACCCAGTACTTC. The genes are TRBV9 and TRBJ2-5; a weak D match, TRBD1 (6 bases). The CDR3 loop spans 14 amino acids. V gave up 3 bases and J gave up 4 bases, with 13 bases separating them. Germline CDR1 reads SGDLS; CDR2 reads YYNGEE. Together with reference TRBV9 and TRBJ2-5, the CDR3 gives the full variable domain: DSGVTQTPKHLITATGQRVTLRCSPRSGDLSVYWYQQSLDQGLQFLIQYYNGEERAKGNILERFSAQQFPDLHSELNLSSLELGDSALYFCASSATGTSETQYFGPGTRLLVL.

Concerning this clone itself: Other DNA sequences from this sample encode an identical CDR3 as well. The chain has TRBV11-3 and TRBJ2-3; 8 nucleotides match TRBD2. Trimming cost V 4 bases and J 0 bases; bases outside gene matches: 0. Germline V gives CDR1 SGHNT, CDR2 YENEEA. This CDR3 spans 14 amino acids. CDR3 sequence reads: CASSSSGSTDTQYF. Written as DNA, the CDR3 is TGTGCCAGCAGCTCTAGCGGGAGCACAGATACGCAGTATTTT. The variable domain in full, completed from reference TRBV11-3 and TRBJ2-3, reads EAGVVQSPRYKIIEKKQPVAFWCNPISGHNTLYWYLQNLGQGPELLIRYENEEAVDDSQLPKDRFSAERLKGVDSTLKIQPAELGDSAVYLCASSSSGSTDTQYFGPGTRLTVL.

J is TRBJ2-2 and V is TRBV19; 8 bases map to TRBD2. CDR1 is LNHDA and CDR2 is SQIVND in the germline V gene (reference sequence). The CDR3 consists of 16 residues. After removal of 6 bases from V and 6 bases from J, the junction contained 12 bases not matched to a gene. The CDR3 nucleotides are TGTGCCAGTAGCCTCTCGGGCGGGAGGTTTCCCGGGGAGCTGTTTTTT. Translated, it gives CASSLSGGRFPGELFF.

The genes are TRBV23-1 and TRBJ1-2; no firm D call. TRBV23-1 counts as an open reading frame of uncertain function. The CDR3 loop spans 11 amino acids. Trimming pared 4 bases from V and 7 bases from J, leaving 7 bases between. CDR3 residues: CASSPMGGYTF. DNA of the CDR3: TGCGCCAGCAGTCCAATGGGTGGCTACACCTTC.

The genes are TRBV18 and TRBJ1-1, with D possibly matching TRBD1 (6 bases). V shed 2 bases and J shed 5 bases, with 9 bases lying between them. The germline V gene encodes CDR1 KGHSH and CDR2 LQKENI. The CDR3 contains 13 residues. The CDR3 DNA reads as TGTGCCAGCTCACCAAAGGGGGAGACTGAAGCTTTCTTT. It encodes CASSPKGETEAFF.

V usage is TRBV7-2 and J usage is TRBJ2-1; 12 bases are shared with TRBD2. The germline gives CDR1 SGHTA, CDR2 FQGNSA. The V gene end was trimmed by 2 bases and the J gene end by 3 bases; junction bases not matched to a gene: 5. The CDR3 runs 17 residues. CDR3 bases: TGTGCCAGCAGCTTATATCTAGCGGGAGGGATCTACAATGAGCAGTTCTTC. Its translation is CASSLYLAGGIYNEQFF.

Here the CDR3 reads CASRFTDTQYF. Here the CDR3 DNA reads TGTGCCAGCAGGTTCACAGATACGCAGTATTTT. This chain uses TRBV6-1 with TRBJ2-3; D is ambiguous. Trimming removed 6 bases from V and 2 bases from J, with 3 bases in between. The CDR3 length is 11 residues. In germline, CDR1 is MNHNS, CDR2 SASEGT.

This chain joins TRBV5-1 and TRBJ2-7, with a possible D match to TRBD1 (6 bases). The CDR3 spans 14 residues. Germline-derived CDR1 and CDR2 are SGHRS and YFSETQ. Deletions cut 1 base from V and 3 bases from J, with 11 bases between. CDR3 amino acids: CASSLNRDNYEQYF. In DNA form, the CDR3 reads TGCGCCAGCAGCTTGAACCGGGACAACTACGAGCAGTACTTC.

The rearrangement uses TRBV21-1 and TRBJ2-7; TRBD1 is taken as the D call from the table, unchecked against the DNA. TRBV21-1 is assigned pseudogene status. This CDR3 spans 15 amino acids. The CDR3: CASSRKGLIRYEQYF. The CDR3 region has the DNA TGTGCCAGCAGCAGAAAGGGGCTAATCCGCTACGAGCAGTACTTC.

The V gene is TRBV28, the J gene TRBJ2-1, with D uncertain. This CDR3 region has 13 residues. Germline V CDR1 and CDR2: MDHEN, SYDVKM. Trimming shortened V by 6 bases and J by 8 bases, and 14 bases separated the two germline ends. CDR3 coding DNA: TGTGCCAGCAGGCTCCGAGTATTGGATGAGCAGTTCTTC. Its translation is CASRLRVLDEQFF.

V usage is TRBV11-2 and J usage is TRBJ2-2; D may correspond to TRBD1 or TRBD2 (5 bases each). V lost 5 bases, J lost 6 bases, and 22 bases lay in between. The CDR3 covers 17 residues. Per germline, CDR1 SGHAT and CDR2 FQNNGV. This CDR3 reads CASSPSFENRWAGELFF. The CDR3 DNA reads as TGTGCCAGCAGCCCTAGCTTTGAGAACAGGTGGGCCGGGGAGCTGTTTTTT.

This clone has only one observation. This sequence joins TRBV5-1 and TRBJ2-1; TRBD2 is a possible D gene (6 bases). Trimming removed 4 bases from V and 5 bases from J, with 16 bases in between. Germline V gene sequence: CDR1 SGHRS, CDR2 YFSETQ. The CDR3 totals 15 residues. The CDR3 protein is CASSKTSGYHNEQFF. The DNA for the CDR3 is TGCGCCAGCAGCAAGACTAGTGGGTACCACAATGAGCAGTTCTTC.

The chain joins TRBV5-1 to TRBJ2-3; D possibly corresponds to TRBD2 (5 bases). Germline V gene data show CDR1 as SGHRS and CDR2 as YFSETQ. The CDR3 loop spans 13 amino acids. Trimming stripped 5 bases from V and 6 bases from J, with 13 bases between. CDR3 sequence reads: CASRRAADDTQYF. The CDR3 DNA reads as TGCGCCAGCAGGAGAGCGGCCGATGATACGCAGTATTTT.

J is TRBJ2-2 and V is TRBV7-9; D gene uncertain. CDR1 and CDR2 (germline): SEHNR, FQNEAQ (reference sequence). V was clipped by 4 bases and J by 5 bases, with 11 bases between them. The CDR3 runs to 14 residues. CDR3 DNA: TGTGCCAGCAGCTCTGGACCGTTAACCGGGGAGCTGTTTTTT. It is translated as CASSSGPLTGELFF.

About this clone itself: The sample carries other DNA sequences with the same CDR3. The genes are TRBV5-4 and TRBJ2-3; TRBD1 matches at 7 bases. The CDR3 totals 15 residues. V lost 0 bases to trimming and J lost 0 bases; unmatched junction nucleotides: 1. The germline CDR1 and CDR2 sequences are SGHNT and YYREEE (reference sequence). The CDR3 coding sequence is TGTGCCAGCAGCTTGGGAGGGGGCAGCACAGATACGCAGTATTTT. Protein sequence: CASSLGGGSTDTQYF.

This sequence joins TRBV18 and TRBJ2-7, with 12 bases fitting TRBD2. The CDR3 consists of 17 residues. CDR1 and CDR2 from the germline V gene are KGHSH and LQKENI. V shed 3 bases and J 0 bases; nucleotides not matched to a gene: 6. The CDR3 protein is CASSPTSGSLGSYEQYF. CDR3 DNA sequence: TGTGCCAGCTCACCGACTAGCGGGAGTTTAGGCTCCTACGAGCAGTACTTC.

This clone has a handful of counts. This sample includes further DNA sequences coding for the same CDR3. This chain uses TRBV11-2 with TRBJ1-1; the D is unclear. The germline gives CDR1 SGHAT, CDR2 FQNNGV. This CDR3 is 13 amino acids long. V lost 1 base to trimming and J lost 0 bases, with 3 bases between them. The CDR3 protein is CASSLGVNTEAFF. The CDR3 coding sequence is TGTGCCAGCAGCTTAGGGGTGAACACTGAAGCTTTCTTT.

The gene calls are TRBV5-6 and TRBJ2-3; D remains unclear. With 2 bases removed from V and 7 bases from J, the gap between germline ends came to 2 bases. The germline gives CDR1 SGHDT, CDR2 YYEEEE. This CDR3 is built from 10 residues. The CDR3 loop is CASSFNTQYF. Here the CDR3 DNA reads TGTGCCAGCAGCTTCAATACGCAGTATTTT.

The rearrangement uses TRBV5-6 and TRBJ2-3; possibly TRBD2 for D (7 bases). The CDR3 totals 13 residues. CDR1 SGHDT and CDR2 YYEEEE come from the germline V gene. Trimming removed 4 bases from V and 7 bases from J, with 13 bases in between. In DNA form, the CDR3 reads TGTGCCAGCAGCCCAGGGGAGGGGCATACGCAGTATTTT. Encoded protein: CASSPGEGHTQYF.

V gene TRBV18 combines with J gene TRBJ2-1, with TRBD2 identical over 9 bases. The CDR3 totals 17 residues. Germline V gene sequence: CDR1 KGHSH, CDR2 LQKENI. After removal of 3 bases from V and 10 bases from J, the junction contained 16 bases not matched to a gene. The CDR3 here is CASSPFAGGRSLPEQFF. The CDR3 DNA is TGTGCCAGCTCACCGTTCGCGGGAGGGCGCTCTTTACCAGAGCAGTTCTTC.

The V and J genes are TRBV11-2 and TRBJ2-2, with 8 nucleotides matching TRBD1. This CDR3 has 19 residues. V shed 7 bases, J shed 7 bases, and the junction held 23 bases outside the gene matches. The germline V gene has CDR1 SGHAT and CDR2 FQNNGV. CDR3 in amino acids: CASNPKNLPGQGRSGELFF. CDR3 nucleotides: TGTGCCAGCAACCCGAAGAACTTACCTGGACAGGGTCGGAGCGGGGAGCTGTTTTTT.

The chain is built from TRBV7-2 and TRBJ2-1; weak D call: TRBD1 (5 bases). CDR1 is SGHTA, CDR2 FQGNSA, per germline. The CDR3 runs 12 residues. With 5 bases removed from V and 10 bases from J, the gap between germline ends came to 12 bases. CDR3 DNA sequence: TGTGCCAGCAGCGAAGGACACGGCGAGCAGTTCTTC. It specifies CASSEGHGEQFF.

This clone has just one count. This rearrangement joins TRBV28 to TRBJ2-2; tentative D call: TRBD1 (5 bases). Germline V lookup: CDR1 MDHEN, CDR2 SYDVKM. The CDR3 loop spans 13 amino acids. Trimming removed 6 bases from V and 7 bases from J, with 12 bases in between. CDR3 DNA: TGTGCCAGCAGGGGCAGGGTGAACGGGGAGCTGTTTTTT. Translated, it gives CASRGRVNGELFF.

Note on this clone: Other nucleotide sequences in the sample specify the same CDR3. The chain joins TRBV18 to TRBJ2-3, with 8 bases that match TRBD1. CDR1 is KGHSH and CDR2 is LQKENI in the germline V gene. This CDR3 is built from 16 residues. Trimming removed 3 bases from V and 1 base from J; junction bases left unmatched: 6. This CDR3 reads CASSPRQGFGTDTQYF. As DNA, the CDR3 is TGTGCCAGCTCACCTCGACAGGGGTTTGGCACAGATACGCAGTATTTT.

The chain combines TRBV5-1 with TRBJ1-5; no clear D. In germline, CDR1 is SGHRS, CDR2 YFSETQ. Trimming cost V 3 bases and J 1 base, with 11 bases left between them. This CDR3 comprises 15 residues. DNA of the CDR3: TGCGCCAGCAGCTCGGACGGACTGAGCAATCAGCCCCAGCATTTT. It yields the protein CASSSDGLSNQPQHF.

The J gene is TRBJ2-1, the V gene TRBV27, with D possibly TRBD2 on 6 matching bases. V was trimmed by 4 bases and J by 7 bases, leaving 17 bases between them. In germline, CDR1 is MNHEY, CDR2 SMNVEV (reference sequence). The CDR3 sequence is 15 residues long. CDR3: CASSSLAGSGNEQFF. CDR3 DNA: TGTGCCAGCAGTTCTTTGGCGGGAAGTGGTAATGAGCAGTTCTTC.